These T cell receptor beta chains were read from a single sample in a study of blood T cell repertoires in COVID-19. Sequencing used immunoSEQ multiplex PCR; TCRdb keeps in-frame clones, though not all of them. The sample includes more than 80,000 clones, around nine tenths of them seen just once. Sequencing input: peripheral blood. These receptor sequences come from an older woman with COVID-19, enrolled during active disease. Both conserved end residues are part of each CDR3. A D gene is named only where the DNA matches it firmly. Rows may omit the clone size; those that give it use once, few, many or a size class.

-	TRBD1	TRBV7-9	TRBJ2-3	TGTGCCAGCAGCTTAGGACAGGGGTCAGATACGCAGTATTTT	CASSLGQGSDTQYF
-	TRBD1	TRBV19	TRBJ2-7	TGTGCCAGTAGTAAGGACAGGGACCCTTTCGAGCAGTACTTC	CASSKDRDPFEQYF
-	TRBD1	TRBV28	TRBJ1-5	TGTGCCAGCAGTTTACGGACAGGGTATAGCAATCAGCCCCAGCATTTT	CASSLRTGYSNQPQHF
-	-	TRBV6-1	TRBJ2-7	TGTGCCAGCAGTGAATTGTCGGCGGCTTTCTACGAGCAGTACTTC	CASSELSAAFYEQYF
-	-	TRBV7-3	TRBJ2-2	TGTGCCAGCAGCATTCGGCAGGCCGGGGAGCTGTTTTTT	CASSIRQAGELFF
-	-	TRBV27	TRBJ2-3	TGTGCCAGCACCGAAGTGAGTGGGGGGACAGATACGCAGTATTTT	CASTEVSGGTDTQYF
-	-	TRBV6-1	TRBJ1-2	TGTGCCAGCAGTGAGATCCTCGACAGCTCCTGGGGCTACACCTTC	CASSEILDSSWGYTF
-	TRBD1	TRBV6-6	TRBJ1-1	TGTGCCAGCAGTCAGCCGGGACAGGGTAACACTGAAGCTTTCTTT	CASSQPGQGNTEAFF
-	TRBD2	TRBV2	TRBJ2-7	TGTGCCAGCGGTTGGACTAGCGGGGGGCAAAAATCCTACGAGCAGTACTTC	CASGWTSGGQKSYEQYF
-	-	TRBV12-3/TRBV12-4	TRBJ1-1	TGTGCCAGCAGACACCAAAACCAGGGAGAAGCTTTCTTT	CASRHQNQGEAFF
once	-	TRBV7-2	TRBJ1-2	TGTGCCAGCAGCTCAGGGGCGAGGGGCTACACCTTC	CASSSGARGYTF
-	TRBD1	TRBV7-2	TRBJ1-3	TGTGCCAGCAGCTTATATGAAGGGGGCCTCAATGGAAACACCATATATTTT	CASSLYEGGLNGNTIYF
-	TRBD1	TRBV5-8	TRBJ1-2	TGTGCCAGCAGCTTCGGACAGGGCCGTTATGGCTACACCTTC	CASSFGQGRYGYTF